This T cell receptor (beta chain) is drawn from a study of neurological immune-mediated disorders. The CDR3 sequence is 12 residues long. The V gene lost 3 bases and the J gene lost 10 bases, with 15 bases spanning the gap. In germline, CDR1 is SQVTM, CDR2 ANQGSEA. Whenever a sequencing run was performed, it yielded over 200 million TCR-beta sequences from 15-18 subjects. TCRdb reanalysed the 5' RACE reads using MiXCR and keeps one entry per CDR3 protein. The data hold 74,000 or so distinct CDR3 sequences, with about 9.5% observed a single time. This clonotype was detected only a few times. The chain carries TRBV29-1 and TRBJ1-1; maybe TRBD1 (6 bases). This receptor was identified in a man in his forties or fifties in good health. The sequenced sample was PBMCs. For the CDR3, the DNA is TGCAGCGTTGAGCAACAGGGTTGGACAGCTTTCTTT. Translation gives CSVEQQGWTAFF.